The sequence of this T cell receptor beta chain was determined in a study of blood T cells in healthy people across ages. Sample-barcoded 5' priming and a J-beta primer mix drove a second PCR of about 6 to 11 cycles. TCRdb reprocessed the 5' RACE reads via MiXCR and lists one record per CDR3 protein. The sample carries 710,000 or so distinct CDR3 sequences, about a third recorded once. V was shortened by 1 base and J by 5 bases, with 11 bases between the two germline ends. The germline V gene encodes CDR1 SGHTA and CDR2 FQGNSA. The CDR3 is 15 amino acids. The chain uses TRBV7-2 and TRBJ2-2; no firm D call. The specimen sequenced was blood. This receptor was taken from a woman older than 75 in good health. In DNA, the CDR3 is TGTGCCAGCAGCTTAGAGGGCAGAATTACCGGGGAGCTGTTTTTT. Its translation is CASSLEGRITGELFF.